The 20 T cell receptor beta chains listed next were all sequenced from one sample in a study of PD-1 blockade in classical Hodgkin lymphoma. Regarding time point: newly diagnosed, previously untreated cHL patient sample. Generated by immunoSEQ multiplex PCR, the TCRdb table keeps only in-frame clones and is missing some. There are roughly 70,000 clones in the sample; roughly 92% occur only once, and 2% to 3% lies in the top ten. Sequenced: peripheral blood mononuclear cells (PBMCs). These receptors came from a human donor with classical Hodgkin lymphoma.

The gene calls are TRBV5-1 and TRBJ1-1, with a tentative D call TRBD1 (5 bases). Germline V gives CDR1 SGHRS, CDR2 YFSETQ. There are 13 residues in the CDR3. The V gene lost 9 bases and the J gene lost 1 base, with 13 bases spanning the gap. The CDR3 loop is CATTIGQNTEAFF. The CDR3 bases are TGCGCCACCACCATTGGACAGAACACTGAAGCTTTCTTT.

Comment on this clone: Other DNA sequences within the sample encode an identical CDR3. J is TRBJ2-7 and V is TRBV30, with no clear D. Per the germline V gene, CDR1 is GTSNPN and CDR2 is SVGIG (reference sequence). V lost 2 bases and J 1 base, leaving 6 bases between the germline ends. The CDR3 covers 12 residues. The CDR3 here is CAWSSGSYEQYF. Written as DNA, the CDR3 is TGTGCCTGGAGTTCCGGTTCCTACGAGCAGTACTTC.

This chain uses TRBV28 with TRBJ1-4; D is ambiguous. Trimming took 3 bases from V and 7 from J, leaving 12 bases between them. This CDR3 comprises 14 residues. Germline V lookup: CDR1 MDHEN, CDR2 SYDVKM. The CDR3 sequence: CASSFFQSGEKLFF. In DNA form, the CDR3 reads TGTGCCAGCAGTTTTTTTCAGAGCGGTGAAAAACTGTTTTTT.

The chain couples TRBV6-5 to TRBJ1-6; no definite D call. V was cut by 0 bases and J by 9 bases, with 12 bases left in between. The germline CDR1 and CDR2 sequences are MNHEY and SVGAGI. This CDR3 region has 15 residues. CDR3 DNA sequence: TGTGCCAGCAGTTACTCGCTGGGAATGTTTTCACCCCTCCACTTT. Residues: CASSYSLGMFSPLHF.

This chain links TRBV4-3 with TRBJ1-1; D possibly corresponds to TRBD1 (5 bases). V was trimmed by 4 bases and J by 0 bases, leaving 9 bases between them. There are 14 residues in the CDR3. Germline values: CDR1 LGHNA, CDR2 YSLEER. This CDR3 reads CASSLQAVNTEAFF. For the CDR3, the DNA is TGCGCCAGCAGCCTACAGGCCGTGAACACTGAAGCTTTCTTT.

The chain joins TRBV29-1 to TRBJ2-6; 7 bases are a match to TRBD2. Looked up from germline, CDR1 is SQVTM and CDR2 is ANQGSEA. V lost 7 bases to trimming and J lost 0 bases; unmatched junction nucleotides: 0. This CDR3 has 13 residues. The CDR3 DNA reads TGCAGCGCGGGGGGCTCTGGGGCCAACGTCCTGACTTTC. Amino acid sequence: CSAGGSGANVLTF.

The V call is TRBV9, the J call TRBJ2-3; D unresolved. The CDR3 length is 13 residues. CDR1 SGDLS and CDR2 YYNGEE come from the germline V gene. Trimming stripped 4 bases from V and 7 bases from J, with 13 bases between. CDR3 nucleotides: TGTGCCAGCAGCCCCCCCCTGGATCATACGCAGTATTTT. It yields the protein CASSPPLDHTQYF.

This CDR3 is CAKEWRTGIYEQYF. As DNA, the CDR3 is TGTGCCAAAGAATGGAGGACAGGCATCTACGAGCAGTACTTC. V and J are TRBV6-5 and TRBJ2-7, with 7 bases fitting TRBD1. The CDR3 spans 14 residues. Trimming removed 10 bases from V and 3 bases from J; junction bases left unmatched: 12. Germline V gene data show CDR1 as MNHEY and CDR2 as SVGAGI.

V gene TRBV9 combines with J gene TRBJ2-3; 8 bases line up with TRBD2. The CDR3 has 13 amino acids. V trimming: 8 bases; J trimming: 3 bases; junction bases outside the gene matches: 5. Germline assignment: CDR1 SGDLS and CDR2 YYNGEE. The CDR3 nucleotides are TGTGCCAGTGAAGCGGGGGCAACAGATACGCAGTATTTT. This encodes CASEAGATDTQYF.

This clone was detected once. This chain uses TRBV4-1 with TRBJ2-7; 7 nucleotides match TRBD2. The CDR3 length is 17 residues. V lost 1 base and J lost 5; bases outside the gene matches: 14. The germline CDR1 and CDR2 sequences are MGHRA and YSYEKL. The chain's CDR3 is CASSQVRLAGGWNEQYF. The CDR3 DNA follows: TGCGCCAGCAGCCAAGTACGACTAGCCGGAGGATGGAACGAGCAGTACTTC.

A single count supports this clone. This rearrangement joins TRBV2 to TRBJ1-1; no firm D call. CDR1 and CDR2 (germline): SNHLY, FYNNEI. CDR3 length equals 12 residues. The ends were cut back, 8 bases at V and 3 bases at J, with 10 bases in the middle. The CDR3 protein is CASCERDTEAFF. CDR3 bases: TGTGCCAGCTGCGAGCGGGACACTGAAGCTTTCTTT.

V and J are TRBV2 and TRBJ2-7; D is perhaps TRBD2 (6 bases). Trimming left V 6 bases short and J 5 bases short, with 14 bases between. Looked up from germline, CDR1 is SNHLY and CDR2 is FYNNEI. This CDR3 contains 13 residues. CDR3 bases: TGTGCCAGCAGGGCAGGGAGGATTAACGAGCAGTACTTC. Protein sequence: CASRAGRINEQYF.

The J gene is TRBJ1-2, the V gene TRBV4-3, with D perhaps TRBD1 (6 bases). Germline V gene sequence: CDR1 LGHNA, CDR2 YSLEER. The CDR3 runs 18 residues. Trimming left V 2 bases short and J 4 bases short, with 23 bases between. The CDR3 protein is CASSQSPPHVAGAYGYTF. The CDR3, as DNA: TGCGCCAGCAGCCAATCGCCCCCACATGTAGCAGGGGCCTATGGCTACACCTTC.

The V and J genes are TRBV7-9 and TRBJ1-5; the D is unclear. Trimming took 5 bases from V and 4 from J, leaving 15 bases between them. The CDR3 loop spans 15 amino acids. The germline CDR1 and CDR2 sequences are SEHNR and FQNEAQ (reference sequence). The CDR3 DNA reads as TGTGCCAGCAGCCCAGACACTCTCGGAAATCAGCCCCAGCATTTT. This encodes CASSPDTLGNQPQHF.

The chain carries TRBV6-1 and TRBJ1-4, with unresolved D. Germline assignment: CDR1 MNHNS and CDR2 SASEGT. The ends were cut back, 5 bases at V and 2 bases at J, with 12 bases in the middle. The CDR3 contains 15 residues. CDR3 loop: CASSSGASTNEKLFF. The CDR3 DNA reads TGTGCCAGCAGTTCTGGCGCTTCCACTAATGAAAAACTGTTTTTT.

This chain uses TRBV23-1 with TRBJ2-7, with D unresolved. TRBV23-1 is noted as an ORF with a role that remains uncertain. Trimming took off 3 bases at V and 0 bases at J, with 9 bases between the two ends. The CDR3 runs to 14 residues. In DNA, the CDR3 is TGCGCCAGCAGTCACCCGGGTAGCTCCTACGAGCAGTACTTC. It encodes CASSHPGSSYEQYF.

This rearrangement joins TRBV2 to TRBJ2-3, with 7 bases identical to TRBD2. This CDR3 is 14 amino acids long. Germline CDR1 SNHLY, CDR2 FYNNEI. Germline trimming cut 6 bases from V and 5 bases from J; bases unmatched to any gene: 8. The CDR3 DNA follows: TGTGCCAGCAGAGAGAGCGGGGTTAAAGATACGCAGTATTTT. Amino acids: CASRESGVKDTQYF.

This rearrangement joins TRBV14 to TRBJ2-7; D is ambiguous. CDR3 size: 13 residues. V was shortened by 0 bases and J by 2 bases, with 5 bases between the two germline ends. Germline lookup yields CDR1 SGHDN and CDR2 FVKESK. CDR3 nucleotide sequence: TGTGCCAGCAGCCAAGAGCCAGCCTACGAGCAGTACTTC. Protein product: CASSQEPAYEQYF.

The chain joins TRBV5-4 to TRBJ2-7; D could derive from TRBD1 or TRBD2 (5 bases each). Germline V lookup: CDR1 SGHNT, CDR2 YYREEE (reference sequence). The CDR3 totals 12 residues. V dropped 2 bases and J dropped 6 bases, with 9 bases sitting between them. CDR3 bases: TGTGCCAGCAGCTTTGGGGGTGGCGAGCAGTACTTC. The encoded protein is CASSFGGGEQYF.

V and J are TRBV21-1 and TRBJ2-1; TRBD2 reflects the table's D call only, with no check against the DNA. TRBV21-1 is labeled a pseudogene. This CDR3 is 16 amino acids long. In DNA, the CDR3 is TGTGCCAGCAGCGTACAAGCTCGCGGGAGGGACAATGAGCAGTTCTTC. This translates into CASSVQARGRDNEQFF.